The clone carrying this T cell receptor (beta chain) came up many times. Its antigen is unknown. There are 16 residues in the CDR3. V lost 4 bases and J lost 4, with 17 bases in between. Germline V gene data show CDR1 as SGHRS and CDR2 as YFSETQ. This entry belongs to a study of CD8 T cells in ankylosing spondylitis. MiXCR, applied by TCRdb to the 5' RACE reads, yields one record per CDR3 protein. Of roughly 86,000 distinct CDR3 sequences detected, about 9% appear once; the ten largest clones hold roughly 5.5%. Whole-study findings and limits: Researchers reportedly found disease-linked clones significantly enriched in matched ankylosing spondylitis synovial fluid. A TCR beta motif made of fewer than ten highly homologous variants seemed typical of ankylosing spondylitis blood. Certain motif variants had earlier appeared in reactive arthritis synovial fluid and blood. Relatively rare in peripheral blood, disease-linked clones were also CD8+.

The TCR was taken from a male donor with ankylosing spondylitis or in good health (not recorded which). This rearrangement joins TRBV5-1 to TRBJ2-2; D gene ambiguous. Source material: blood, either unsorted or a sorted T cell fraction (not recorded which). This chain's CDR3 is CASSLTQARGTGELFF. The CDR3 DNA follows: TGCGCCAGCAGCCTGACGCAGGCCCGAGGCACCGGGGAGCTGTTTTTT.